The sequence of this TCR beta chain was determined in a study of blood T cell repertoires in COVID-19. Study overall: Sites in the United States, Italy and Spain provided acute and convalescent COVID-19 samples. Nucleic acid was either cDNA or gDNA, and it came from T cells, B-cell-depleted T cells, or PBMCs.

Per the study methods: Amplification with reference gene primers provided the estimates of nucleated cell counts. Clones were read by immunoSEQ multiplex PCR, and TCRdb kept only the in-frame ones, dropping some. The V and J calls and clone size were taken over from that table, and D and trimming were inferred from the DNA. Of 200,000 to 300,000 clones listed, around nine tenths were seen once; the top ten hold 0.83%. CDR1 is SEHNR, CDR2 FQNEAQ, per germline (reference sequence). The CDR3 sequence is 14 residues long. Trimming took off 5 bases at V and 7 bases at J, with 14 bases between the two ends. A Seattle source enrolled patients during active infection and followed them longitudinally.

This chain joins TRBV7-9 and TRBJ2-2; possibly TRBD2 for D (6 bases). The sample consisted of peripheral blood. The sequence was obtained from a man aged 30 to 45 with COVID-19, enrolled during active disease. Here the CDR3 reads CASSAGPEHGELFF. DNA of the CDR3: TGTGCCAGCAGCGCGGGACCAGAACACGGGGAGCTGTTTTTT.